The 18 T cell receptor beta chains in this list originate from one sample, sequenced in a study of cytomegalovirus exposure and HLA in healthy donors. Primers: 60 Vbeta forward and 13 Jbeta reverse. The protocol was immunoSEQ multiplex PCR, while the TCRdb copy is restricted to in-frame clones and leaves out a portion. The sample includes approximately 170,000 clones, around 81% of them seen just once. Sequencing used PBMCs. These TCRs come from a man aged 40-50 years in good health and CMV-seronegative.

The chain carries TRBV5-1 and TRBJ2-1; D is unresolved. The germline V gene has CDR1 SGHRS and CDR2 YFSETQ. The CDR3 runs 14 residues. V was pared by 0 bases and J by 7 bases, with 11 bases between. This CDR3 is CASSLVEAGNEQFF. The CDR3 DNA sequence: TGCGCCAGCAGCTTGGTCGAGGCTGGGAATGAGCAGTTCTTC.

This sequence joins TRBV6-5 and TRBJ2-1; 10 nucleotides align to TRBD2. V shed 5 bases, J shed 4 bases, and the junction held 5 bases outside the gene matches. CDR3 length: 15 residues. Germline V gives CDR1 MNHEY, CDR2 SVGAGI. The CDR3: CASSPTSGTYNEQFF. The DNA of the CDR3 is TGTGCCAGCAGTCCCACTAGCGGGACTTACAATGAGCAGTTCTTC.

This sequence joins TRBV6-5 and TRBJ2-1, with 9 nucleotides matching TRBD2. The CDR3 extends over 15 amino acids. With V trimmed by 7 bases and J by 3 bases, 7 bases remained unmatched. Germline V gene sequence: CDR1 MNHEY, CDR2 SVGAGI. The CDR3 loop is CASIPSGIDYNEQFF. CDR3 bases: TGTGCCAGCATTCCTAGCGGGATCGACTACAATGAGCAGTTCTTC.

The chain joins TRBV18 to TRBJ2-7; 8 bases match TRBD1. Germline V gives CDR1 KGHSH, CDR2 LQKENI. The length of the CDR3 is 16 residues. Trimming took 1 base from V and 5 from J; bases not matched to a gene: 10. The CDR3: CASSPRLTGGSHEQYV. The CDR3 region has the DNA TGTGCCAGCTCACCACGGCTCACAGGGGGGAGCCACGAGCAGTACGTC.

This clone appeared once. V and J are TRBV4-2 and TRBJ2-1; TRBD2 agrees at 14 bases. CDR3 length equals 21 residues. Germline V gives CDR1 LGHNA, CDR2 YNFKEQ. Trimming took 0 bases from V and 0 from J; bases not matched to a gene: 10. CDR3 in amino acids: CASSQEEGTSGSLFSYNEQFF. The CDR3 nucleotides read TGTGCCAGCAGCCAAGAAGAAGGGACTAGCGGGAGCTTATTCTCCTACAATGAGCAGTTCTTC.

The genes are TRBV19 and TRBJ2-3; TRBD2 agrees at 8 bases. Germline CDR1 reads LNHDA; CDR2 reads SQIVND (reference sequence). V lost 5 bases and J lost 2; bases outside the gene matches: 12. The CDR3 extends over 17 amino acids. The CDR3, as DNA: TGTGCCAGTAGTTCCCGGGCTAGCGGGTCGTACACAGATACGCAGTATTTT. It is translated as CASSSRASGSYTDTQYF.

This chain uses TRBV14 with TRBJ2-7; TRBD1 aligns across 7 bases. Looked up from germline, CDR1 is SGHDN and CDR2 is FVKESK. Losses at the gene ends were 5 bases for V and 2 bases for J; bases not matched to a gene: 9. The CDR3 is 15 residues long. CDR3: CASSSPGGTPYEQYF. The CDR3 DNA sequence: TGTGCCAGCAGCTCCCCAGGGGGAACCCCCTACGAGCAGTACTTC.

The V and J genes are TRBV6-5 and TRBJ1-1; tentative D call: TRBD1 (6 bases). The CDR3 contains 16 residues. Trimming shortened V by 0 bases and J by 0 bases, and 11 bases separated the two germline ends. Germline lookup yields CDR1 MNHEY and CDR2 SVGAGI. The CDR3 DNA sequence: TGTGCCAGCAGTTACTCGAGTAGGGGGATGAACACTGAAGCTTTCTTT. It yields the protein CASSYSSRGMNTEAFF.

This sequence joins TRBV19 and TRBJ1-5; 12 bases map to TRBD1. This CDR3 spans 14 amino acids. The V gene's germline CDR1 is LNHDA and CDR2 SQIVND (reference sequence). The ends lost 11 bases at V and 6 bases at J; junction bases unmatched: 8. This CDR3 reads CASWDRGQGQPQHF. In nucleotides, the CDR3 is TGTGCCTCCTGGGACAGGGGGCAGGGTCAGCCCCAGCATTTT.

The chain employs TRBV5-1 and TRBJ2-5; 10 nucleotides match TRBD2. CDR1 is SGHRS, CDR2 YFSETQ, per germline. With V trimmed by 4 bases and J by 0 bases, 6 bases remained unmatched. The CDR3 extends over 16 amino acids. CDR3 sequence reads: CASSPLAGAYQETQYF. The CDR3 bases are TGCGCCAGCAGCCCTCTAGCGGGGGCGTACCAAGAGACCCAGTACTTC.

The chain carries TRBV28 and TRBJ1-5; D might be TRBD1 (5 bases). The germline CDR1 and CDR2 sequences are MDHEN and SYDVKM. V lost 7 bases to trimming and J lost 2 bases, with 9 bases between them. The CDR3 is 13 residues long. The CDR3 here is CASKGGGNQPQHF. Written as DNA, the CDR3 is TGTGCCAGCAAGGGAGGGGGCAATCAGCCCCAGCATTTT. Supplemented by reference TRBV28 and TRBJ1-5, the full variable domain reads DVKVTQSSRYLVKRTGEKVFLECVQDMDHENMFWYRQDPGLGLRLIYFSYDVKMKEKGDIPEGYSVSREKKERFSLILESASTNQTSMYLCASKGGGNQPQHFGDGTRLSIL.

This rearrangement joins TRBV19 to TRBJ2-2; the D is unclear. CDR3 length: 17 amino acids. Trimming removed 7 bases at V and 6 bases at J, with 24 bases between. Germline V gene lookup returns CDR1 LNHDA and CDR2 SQIVND (reference sequence). CDR3 nucleotide sequence: TGTGCCAGTACTCCCCGCGGCGGAAAAGCCCTAGCCGGGGAGCTGTTTTTT. Amino acids: CASTPRGGKALAGELFF.

This clone appeared a single time. The J gene is TRBJ2-1, the V gene TRBV27; maybe TRBD2 (5 bases). The CDR3 loop spans 15 amino acids. V was trimmed by 8 bases and J by 4 bases, leaving 18 bases between them. Germline V CDR1 and CDR2: MNHEY, SMNVEV (reference sequence). The CDR3 is CASGGWNAGYNEQFF. CDR3 DNA: TGTGCCAGCGGAGGTTGGAACGCAGGTTACAATGAGCAGTTCTTC.

This rearrangement joins TRBV27 to TRBJ1-4, with D maybe TRBD1 (6 bases). Between the trimmed V and J ends, which lost 1 base and 4 bases, there was a span of 10 bases. The germline V gene has CDR1 MNHEY and CDR2 SMNVEV (reference sequence). This CDR3 contains 15 residues. CDR3 region: CASSLFGGLNEKLFF. The CDR3 coding sequence is TGTGCCAGCAGTTTATTCGGGGGGCTTAATGAAAAACTGTTTTTT.

V is TRBV18 and J is TRBJ1-2; D is unclear. CDR1 KGHSH and CDR2 LQKENI come from the germline V gene. Trimming cost V 1 base and J 4 bases, with 13 bases left between them. The CDR3 is 15 amino acids. CDR3 amino acids: CASSPRSPGRYGYTF. The DNA of the CDR3 is TGTGCCAGCTCACCACGTTCCCCAGGCCGCTATGGCTACACCTTC.

This rearrangement joins TRBV30 to TRBJ1-1; no firm D call. Germline CDR1 and CDR2: GTSNPN and SVGIG (reference sequence). This CDR3 contains 14 residues. Trimming took 2 bases from V and 5 from J, leaving 15 bases between them. The CDR3 bases are TGTGCCTGGAGTAAGGTCCGAGGGCGGACTGAAGCTTTCTTT. Its protein product is CAWSKVRGRTEAFF.

The chain carries TRBV5-1 and TRBJ2-1; no firm D call. The ends were cut back, 5 bases at V and 2 bases at J, with 11 bases in the middle. Germline CDR1 is SGHRS and CDR2 is YFSETQ. The CDR3 has 14 amino acids. Written as DNA, the CDR3 is TGCGCCAGCAGAGGAGCCACGACCTACAATGAGCAGTTCTTC. Its protein is CASRGATTYNEQFF.

This clone has just one count. The chain links TRBV7-8 to TRBJ2-1; D is possibly TRBD2 (6 bases). Germline V gene lookup returns CDR1 SGHVS and CDR2 FQNEAQ. V was pared by 3 bases and J by 4 bases, with 13 bases between. The CDR3 is made up of 15 amino acids. The CDR3 spells CASSFGAGRYNEQFF. The CDR3 coding sequence is TGTGCCAGCAGCTTTGGAGCGGGCCGTTACAATGAGCAGTTCTTC.